These 27 T cell receptor beta chains share one sample of origin, sequenced in a study of T-cell memory formation after mild COVID-19. TCRdb analysed the 5' RACE reads with MiXCR anew, one entry per CDR3 protein. The sample includes some 210,000 distinct CDR3 sequences, more than 25% of them seen just once. Source material: PBMCs or a T cell subset sorted from them (not recorded which). All receptors come from an adult woman who had mild COVID-19 (a few samples of this study predate the infection). Cell type and time point are not known.

Only a few counts were recorded for this clonotype. The gene calls are TRBV7-9 and TRBJ2-3, with D possibly being TRBD1 or TRBD2 (5 bases each). V lost 7 bases, J lost 0 bases, and 20 bases lay in between. Germline V lookup: CDR1 SEHNR, CDR2 FQNEAQ (reference sequence). The CDR3 length is 17 residues. The CDR3 region has the DNA TGTGCCAGCAACTCTCAGGCCGAGGGACCTAGCACAGATACGCAGTATTTT. The encoded protein is CASNSQAEGPSTDTQYF. Supplemented by reference TRBV7-9 and TRBJ2-3, the full variable domain reads DTGVSQNPRHKITKRGQNVTFRCDPISEHNRLYWYRQTLGQGPEFLTYFQNEAQLEKSRLLSDRFSAERPKGSFSTLEIQRTEQGDSAMYLCASNSQAEGPSTDTQYFGPGTRLTVL.

The chain has TRBV9 and TRBJ1-2; 8 bases match TRBD1. CDR3 length equals 13 residues. The germline CDR1 and CDR2 sequences are SGDLS and YYNGEE. The V and J ends lost 3 bases and 4 bases, in that order; junction bases with no gene match: 2. CDR3 DNA sequence: TGTGCCAGCAGCGGGGGACAGGCCTATGGCTACACCTTC. Translated, it gives CASSGGQAYGYTF.

This chain links TRBV29-1 with TRBJ2-1; unclear D gene. This CDR3 has 15 residues. Germline loops: CDR1 SQVTM, CDR2 ANQGSEA. V shed 1 base and J shed 7 bases, with 17 bases lying between them. CDR3 protein: CSVEGLSLAPNEQFF. The CDR3 DNA follows: TGCAGCGTTGAAGGCCTCTCCCTTGCCCCGAATGAGCAGTTCTTC.

The rearrangement joins TRBV5-1 to TRBJ2-3; possible D gene TRBD1, 5 bases. There are 14 residues in the CDR3. Between the trimmed V and J ends, which lost 1 base and 5 bases, there was a span of 11 bases. Germline-derived CDR1 and CDR2 are SGHRS and YFSETQ. Written as DNA, the CDR3 is TGCGCCAGCAGCTTGTATCAGGGATTAGATACGCAGTATTTT. Residues: CASSLYQGLDTQYF.

This clonotype was counted only a few times. CDR3: CASSLAQNSYEQYF. The CDR3, as DNA: TGTGCCAGCAGCTTAGCACAGAACTCCTACGAGCAGTACTTC. The V and J genes are TRBV7-9 and TRBJ2-7; unclear D gene. CDR3 length: 14 residues. From germline, CDR1 is SEHNR and CDR2 FQNEAQ (reference sequence). V lost 0 bases to trimming and J lost 0 bases, with 6 bases between them.

This chain links TRBV6-5 with TRBJ2-1; TRBD2 agrees at 9 bases. The CDR3 covers 16 residues. Germline CDR1 and CDR2: MNHEY and SVGAGI. V was pared by 0 bases and J by 6 bases, with 6 bases of the junction left unmatched. The CDR3, as DNA: TGTGCCAGCAGTTACTCGATAATAGCGGGGGCCAATGAGCAGTTCTTC. As protein: CASSYSIIAGANEQFF.

V usage is TRBV5-1 and J usage is TRBJ2-7, with a tentative D call TRBD2 (5 bases). V shed 4 bases and J shed 2 bases, with 22 bases lying between them. The CDR3 runs to 17 residues. CDR1 SGHRS and CDR2 YFSETQ come from the germline V gene. The DNA for the CDR3 is TGCGCCAGCAGCCCTAGGGAGACGGGCGGATGGGCCTACGAGCAGTACTTC. Protein: CASSPRETGGWAYEQYF.

The CDR3 DNA reads as TGTGCCAGCAGTCGGCTAGCGGGGGGTAACACCGGGGAGCTGTTTTTT. Protein: CASSRLAGGNTGELFF. The chain couples TRBV25-1 to TRBJ2-2; TRBD2 aligns across 11 bases. The CDR3 has 16 amino acids. CDR1 and CDR2 from the germline V gene are MGHDK and SYGVNS. Trimming took 5 bases from V and 2 from J; bases not matched to a gene: 4.

This clonotype was counted a few times. The rearrangement links TRBV29-1 to TRBJ2-3; D is unclear. Germline V lookup: CDR1 SQVTM, CDR2 ANQGSEA. Trimming removed 4 bases from V and 6 bases from J, with 2 bases in between. The CDR3 extends over 9 amino acids. CDR3 sequence reads: CSVGDTQYF. The CDR3 DNA reads TGCAGCGTTGGGGATACGCAGTATTTT.

CDR3 bases: TGTGCCAGTAGACAGGGCCGCAACCAAGAGACCCAGTACTTC. Amino acid sequence: CASRQGRNQETQYF. This chain connects TRBV6-5 to TRBJ2-5, with 7 bases aligning to TRBD1. Trimming took 9 bases from V and 0 from J; bases not matched to a gene: 7. CDR1 and CDR2 from the germline V gene are MNHEY and SVGAGI. The CDR3 has 14 residues.

This sequence joins TRBV12-3 or TRBV12-4 and TRBJ1-1; 9 bases match TRBD1. V shed 5 bases, J shed 7 bases, and the junction held 11 bases outside the gene matches. This CDR3 region has 15 residues. CDR3 protein: CASSTTGGAGVEAFF. CDR3 nucleotides: TGTGCCAGCAGTACCACAGGGGGCGCGGGGGTTGAAGCTTTCTTT.

The rearrangement joins TRBV12-3 or TRBV12-4 to TRBJ1-4; 8 nucleotides match TRBD1. V shed 6 bases and J 5 bases; nucleotides not matched to a gene: 8. The CDR3 covers 15 residues. For the CDR3, the DNA is TGTGCCAGCAGACTTGGGACAGGCCTGAATGAAAAACTGTTTTTT. Encoded protein: CASRLGTGLNEKLFF.

This clonotype was counted between two and nine times. V usage is TRBV7-3 and J usage is TRBJ2-1; 8 bases match TRBD2. This CDR3 is built from 15 residues. CDR1 SGHTA and CDR2 FQGTGA come from the germline V gene. V trimming: 6 bases; J trimming: 0 bases; junction bases outside the gene matches: 4. The chain's CDR3 is CASRQSGSSYNEQFF. CDR3 nucleotides: TGTGCCAGCAGACAAAGCGGGAGCTCCTACAATGAGCAGTTCTTC.

There are a few counts of this clonotype. The chain combines TRBV6-8 with TRBJ2-3, with D possibly matching TRBD2 (6 bases). The CDR3 consists of 17 residues. CDR1 and CDR2 (germline): MNHGY, SAAAGT. V lost 2 bases and J lost 0, with 15 bases in between. The CDR3 DNA reads TGTGCCAGCAGTTACCCCTTCCTAGCGTCTAGCACAGATACGCAGTATTTT. Translated, it gives CASSYPFLASSTDTQYF.

This clonotype was counted only a few times. The rearrangement joins TRBV30 to TRBJ2-7, with a weak D call TRBD1 (5 bases). The germline V gene encodes CDR1 GTSNPN and CDR2 SVGIG (reference sequence). The CDR3 consists of 14 residues. V was trimmed by 1 base and J by 4 bases, leaving 14 bases between them. CDR3 sequence reads: CAWSDRGHRYEQYF. The CDR3 DNA reads as TGTGCCTGGAGTGACCGAGGACACAGATACGAGCAGTACTTC.

This chain joins TRBV5-1 and TRBJ2-7; no clear D gene. CDR1 is SGHRS and CDR2 is YFSETQ in the germline V gene. The length of the CDR3 is 14 residues. V shed 4 bases and J shed 9 bases, with 20 bases lying between them. CDR3 in amino acids: CASSPRTTYVGQYF. The CDR3 DNA reads TGCGCCAGCAGCCCCAGAACGACCTACGTTGGGCAGTACTTC.

The rearrangement links TRBV7-7 to TRBJ2-3; the D gene is possibly TRBD2 (6 bases). The CDR3 contains 14 residues. CDR1 and CDR2 from the germline V gene are SSHAT and FNYEAQ (reference sequence). The V gene lost 11 bases and the J gene lost 1 base, with 16 bases spanning the gap. The CDR3: CAVGTGLGTDTQYF. The CDR3 nucleotides are TGTGCCGTCGGAACGGGACTGGGCACAGATACGCAGTATTTT.

This clonotype was observed a single time. The chain recombines TRBV30 with TRBJ2-7; 9 bases are a match to TRBD2. The CDR3 extends over 13 amino acids. Looked up from germline, CDR1 is GTSNPN and CDR2 is SVGIG (reference sequence). After removal of 1 base from V and 2 bases from J, the junction contained 0 bases not matched to a gene. In nucleotides, the CDR3 is TGTGCCTGGAGTGGACTAGCGGCCTACGAGCAGTACTTC. The encoded protein is CAWSGLAAYEQYF.

The gene calls are TRBV6-5 and TRBJ1-2; 7 bases align to TRBD1. Germline CDR1 reads MNHEY; CDR2 reads SVGAGI. The CDR3 length is 15 residues. V shed 4 bases, J shed 5 bases, and the junction held 10 bases outside the gene matches. The CDR3 loop reads CASSSKRTTGYGYTF. CDR3 sequence (DNA): TGTGCCAGCAGTTCGAAAAGAACGACAGGGTATGGCTACACCTTC.

This clonotype was seen a few times. This rearrangement joins TRBV11-3 to TRBJ2-1; TRBD2 matches at 13 bases. Germline V gene lookup returns CDR1 SGHNT and CDR2 YENEEA. CDR3 length: 20 residues. V lost 5 bases, J lost 0 bases, and 13 bases stayed unmatched. In DNA form, the CDR3 reads TGTGCCAGCAGCCAGGGACCGAGGACTAGCGGGAGTAGCTCCTACAATGAGCAGTTCTTC. Translated: CASSQGPRTSGSSSYNEQFF.

The chain combines TRBV6-5 with TRBJ2-2; the match to TRBD2 covers 10 bases. There are 20 residues in the CDR3. V dropped 0 bases and J dropped 1; count of bases not matched to a gene: 11. Germline V lookup: CDR1 MNHEY, CDR2 SVGAGI. This CDR3 reads CASSYSMSGGARRNTGELFF. In nucleotides, the CDR3 is TGTGCCAGCAGTTACTCGATGAGCGGGGGGGCGAGACGGAACACCGGGGAGCTGTTTTTT.

This clonotype was recorded at least ten times. The chain is built from TRBV20-1 and TRBJ2-1, with 9 bases lining up with TRBD2. This CDR3 comprises 16 residues. V shed 6 bases and J 5 bases; nucleotides not matched to a gene: 14. Per the germline V gene, CDR1 is DFQATT and CDR2 is SNEGSKA (reference sequence). The CDR3 DNA is TGCAGTGCAAAGGGGGTGGCTAGCGGGGATCACAATGAGCAGTTCTTC. It yields the protein CSAKGVASGDHNEQFF.

This clonotype was observed a few times. The CDR3 sequence: CASRTGLRDTEAFF. Here the CDR3 DNA reads TGTGCCAGTCGGACAGGGCTTCGGGACACTGAAGCTTTCTTT. The chain couples TRBV27 to TRBJ1-1, with TRBD1 identical over 8 bases. CDR1 and CDR2 (germline): MNHEY, SMNVEV (reference sequence). This CDR3 region has 14 residues. V shed 9 bases and J 3 bases; nucleotides not matched to a gene: 9.

The chain combines TRBV12-2 with TRBJ2-7; TRBD1, the table's D call, lacks a check against the DNA. TRBV12-2 is termed a pseudogene. The CDR3 runs to 15 residues. As DNA, the CDR3 is TGTGCAAGTCGCTCAAGCGGACAGGGGGGTTACGAGCAGTACTTC. It specifies CASRSSGQGGYEQYF.

This clonotype appeared a few times. V and J are TRBV7-3 and TRBJ2-3, with D unresolved. From germline, CDR1 is SGHTA and CDR2 FQGTGA. V dropped 5 bases and J dropped 2 bases, with 8 bases sitting between them. The CDR3 is 13 residues long. CDR3 amino acids: CASSPAHTDTQYF. The CDR3 DNA reads TGTGCCAGCAGCCCGGCCCACACAGATACGCAGTATTTT.

The sample holds a few counts of this clonotype. The CDR3 nucleotides read TGTGCCAGCAGCTTAGGCCAACTGAACACCGGGGAGCTGTTTTTT. Translating gives CASSLGQLNTGELFF. V and J are TRBV7-7 and TRBJ2-2; no reliable D call. Trimming cost V 1 base and J 1 base, with 7 bases left between them. Germline V CDR1 and CDR2: SSHAT, FNYEAQ (reference sequence). This CDR3 spans 15 amino acids.

The gene calls are TRBV24-1 and TRBJ2-6, with 10 bases aligning to TRBD1. V shed 5 bases and J 4 bases; nucleotides not matched to a gene: 7. Germline V gene lookup returns CDR1 KGHDR and CDR2 SFDVKD. The CDR3 extends over 17 amino acids. CDR3 in amino acids: CATSARTGGAGANVLTF. As DNA, the CDR3 is TGTGCCACCAGTGCCAGGACAGGGGGAGCAGGGGCCAACGTCCTGACTTTC.